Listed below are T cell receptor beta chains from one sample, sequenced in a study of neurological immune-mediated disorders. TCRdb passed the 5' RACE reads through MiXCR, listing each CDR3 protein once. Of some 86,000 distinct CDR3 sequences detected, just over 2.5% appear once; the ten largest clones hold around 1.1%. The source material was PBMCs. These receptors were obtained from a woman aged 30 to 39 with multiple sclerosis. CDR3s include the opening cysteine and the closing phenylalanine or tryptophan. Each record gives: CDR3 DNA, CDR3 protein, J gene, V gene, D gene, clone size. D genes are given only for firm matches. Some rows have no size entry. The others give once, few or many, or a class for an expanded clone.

TGCAGTGCATCTCGTGACCCGGGGACAGTTAGCAATCAGCCCCAGCATTTT,CSASRDPGTVSNQPQHF,TRBJ1-5,TRBV20-1,TRBD1,many
TGCGCCAGCAGCCAAGTCGGGGAGCTGTTTTTT,CASSQVGELFF,TRBJ2-2,TRBV4-1,NA,NA
TGTGCCAGCAGCCCCGTAAACACTGAAGCTTTCTTT,CASSPVNTEAFF,TRBJ1-1,TRBV12-3/TRBV12-4,NA,many
TGTGCCAGCTCCGTAGGGCATTCAGATACGCAGTATTTT,CASSVGHSDTQYF,TRBJ2-3,TRBV12-3/TRBV12-4,NA,many
TGCGCCAGCCAGGGGATGGATACGCAGTATTTT,CASQGMDTQYF,TRBJ2-3,TRBV5-1,NA,many
TGCAGTGACGTTTTCAAGGGAGGCGGTGAAGCTTTCTTT,CSDVFKGGGEAFF,TRBJ1-1,TRBV20-1,NA,NA
TGTGCCAGCAGCCCACCCCCTCCAACTAATGAAAAACTGTTTTTT,CASSPPPPTNEKLFF,TRBJ1-4,TRBV11-2,NA,many
TGTGCCAGCTCACCCTCTAGCGGGAGGGCCGGGAATGAGCAGTTCTTC,CASSPSSGRAGNEQFF,TRBJ2-1,TRBV18,TRBD2,many
TGTGCCACGGGGACGCAAATGAACACTGAAGCTTTCTTT,CATGTQMNTEAFF,TRBJ1-1,TRBV6-2/TRBV6-3,NA,many
TGTGCCAGCAGCGGTTACTTAGTAAATGAGCAGTTCTTC,CASSGYLVNEQFF,TRBJ2-1,TRBV25-1,NA,many
TGCAGTTTAGGCCGATTCGCCCCATCGAACACTGAAGCTTTCTTT,CSLGRFAPSNTEAFF,TRBJ1-1,TRBV20-1,NA,many
TGTGCCAGCAGCCCCAGGGGGCGACGAACGGCTGAAGCTTTCTTT,CASSPRGRRTAEAFF,TRBJ1-1,TRBV28,TRBD1,many
TGTGCCAGCAGTTCCCCATCAGGCATAGCCTACGAGCAGTACTTC,CASSSPSGIAYEQYF,TRBJ2-7,TRBV28,NA,many
TGTGCCAGCAGCAAAGGTGTAGAGCGGGAGGCCCCAGATACGCAGTATTTT,CASSKGVEREAPDTQYF,TRBJ2-3,TRBV21-1,NA,many
TGCGCCAGCAGCCGCACTAGGGCAGAGACCCAGTACTTC,CASSRTRAETQYF,TRBJ2-5,TRBV5-1,NA,many
TGTGCCAGCAGTCCGGGTTTCGAAGCTTTCTTT,CASSPGFEAFF,TRBJ1-1,TRBV12-3/TRBV12-4,NA,many
TGTGCCAGCAGCCCCGACGGCGCCTCAGCCCAGAGGCAGTATTTT,CASSPDGASAQRQYF,TRBJ2-3,TRBV7-2,NA,many
TGTGCCAGCAGCCCAAGCGGGAGGCAGGACGAGCAGTACTTC,CASSPSGRQDEQYF,TRBJ2-7,TRBV9,TRBD2,many
TGCAGTGCTCAAGAGAACAGGGAGAACACTGAAGCTTTCTTT,CSAQENRENTEAFF,TRBJ1-1,TRBV20-1,NA,many
TGCAGTGCTAGAGCCTGGCCAAACACCATATATTTT,CSARAWPNTIYF,TRBJ1-3,TRBV20-1,NA,many
TGTGCCAGCAGCGAGGGACTAGCGATTCCCAGCTCCTACAATGAGCAGTTCTTC,CASSEGLAIPSSYNEQFF,TRBJ2-1,TRBV7-9,TRBD2,many
TGTGCCAGCAGCGTAGCGTTAGCGGAAGAGCAGTTCTTC,CASSVALAEEQFF,TRBJ2-1,TRBV9,NA,many
TGTGCCAGCAGCAATGTTCAGGGCACCGGGGAGCTGTTTTTT,CASSNVQGTGELFF,TRBJ2-2,TRBV9,NA,many
TGCGCCAGCAGTGTAGCTAGCGGGAGTCTTGAAGATACGCAGTATTTT,CASSVASGSLEDTQYF,TRBJ2-3,TRBV5-1,TRBD2,many
TGTGCCAGCAGCTTAGGGCGGGGAATGGGACAGGGGGCTTCTAGCGGGAACTTGAACTACGAGCAGTACTTC,CASSLGRGMGQGASSGNLNYEQYF,TRBJ2-7,TRBV7-2,TRBD1,many
TGTGCCAGCAGCCCCGGGGGCGAAACTACTTTAGAGACCCAGTACTTC,CASSPGGETTLETQYF,TRBJ2-5,TRBV5-5,NA,many
TGTGCCAGCAGCCTGGGGGCAGATCCCCTAGATACGCAGTATTTT,CASSLGADPLDTQYF,TRBJ2-3,TRBV7-9,NA,many
TGTGCCAGCAGTTTCCCTGGACAGGGGAGGACTGAAGCTTTCTTT,CASSFPGQGRTEAFF,TRBJ1-1,TRBV28,TRBD1,many
TGTGCCAGCAGTTCCTGGGACGGCTTGAAGGACATTCAGTACTTC,CASSSWDGLKDIQYF,TRBJ2-4,TRBV6-2/TRBV6-3,NA,many
TGTGCCAGCAGCCAAGGCTTTGAAGGGGGCACTGAAGCTTTCTTT,CASSQGFEGGTEAFF,TRBJ1-1,TRBV3-1,NA,many
TGTGCCGGATCCCGGGACAGGGTTGAGACCCAGTACTTC,CAGSRDRVETQYF,TRBJ2-5,TRBV21-1,NA,many
TGTGCCAGCAGTTTTCAGGGGGCGTTATCTGGCTACACCTTC,CASSFQGALSGYTF,TRBJ1-2,TRBV12-3/TRBV12-4,TRBD1,many
TGTGCCAGCAGTCCCGACGGGACCCTCTCCTACGAGCAGTACTTC,CASSPDGTLSYEQYF,TRBJ2-7,TRBV28,NA,many
TGTGCCAGCAGCCAGTCGGACAGGGGAGTTGGAGAGACCCAGTACTTC,CASSQSDRGVGETQYF,TRBJ2-5,TRBV4-2,TRBD1,NA
TGCAGTGCTAGACGGCAGGGAGTCTACAATGAGCAGTTCTTC,CSARRQGVYNEQFF,TRBJ2-1,TRBV20-1,NA,many
TGTGCCAGCAGTTTATCGATTTGGGCGGGAGACACTGAAGCTTTCTTT,CASSLSIWAGDTEAFF,TRBJ1-1,TRBV27,NA,many
TGTGCCAGTAGTATACGAGAGACCCAGTACTTC,CASSIRETQYF,TRBJ2-5,TRBV19,NA,many
TGTGCCAGCAGTTTTATAGTCCCGCAGGGGGGGAGACCTCAAAACATTCAGTACTTC,CASSFIVPQGGRPQNIQYF,TRBJ2-4,TRBV12-3/TRBV12-4,NA,many
TGTGCCAGCAGCTTTAGCGGGGGATACAATGAGCAGTTCTTC,CASSFSGGYNEQFF,TRBJ2-1,TRBV6-2/TRBV6-3,TRBD2,many
TGTGCCAGCAGTGCGAGCGGGAACGTCAACAATGAGCAGTTCTTC,CASSASGNVNNEQFF,TRBJ2-1,TRBV28,TRBD2,many
TGCAGTGCTAGACCTACCTCGGACAGGGTTTTAGGCAATCAGCCCCAGCATTTT,CSARPTSDRVLGNQPQHF,TRBJ1-5,TRBV20-1,TRBD1,many
TGCGCAGCAAGCCGGGCAGGGGGCGCGTTGGCTTTCTTT,CAASRAGGALAFF,TRBJ1-1,TRBV5-1,TRBD1,many
TGTGCCAGCAGCCAAGCCGGGACAGGGGCCTACGAGCAGTACTTC,CASSQAGTGAYEQYF,TRBJ2-7,TRBV14,TRBD1,many
TGCGCCAGCAGCCAAGACCGGGACAGGGGAGCCGGGGAGCTGTTTTTT,CASSQDRDRGAGELFF,TRBJ2-2,TRBV5-1,TRBD1,many
TGCAGTGCTAGAGATATAGGAGATACGCAGTATTTT,CSARDIGDTQYF,TRBJ2-3,TRBV20-1,NA,many
TGTGCCAGCAGCCACGACAGACGCAATGAGCAGTTCTTC,CASSHDRRNEQFF,TRBJ2-1,TRBV3-1,NA,many
TGCAGCGTTGGGGAGCAAGAGACCCAGTACTTC,CSVGEQETQYF,TRBJ2-5,TRBV29-1,NA,many
TGTGCCACCAGTGTAACAGGGGGCCGCTATGGCTACACCTTC,CATSVTGGRYGYTF,TRBJ1-2,TRBV24-1,TRBD1,many
TGTGCCAGCAGCCATTCGGACGGCACCTACGAGCAGTACTTC,CASSHSDGTYEQYF,TRBJ2-7,TRBV3-1,NA,many
TGTGCCAGCAGCGTAGGGCTCCCCGATTACTCTGGAAACACCATATATTTT,CASSVGLPDYSGNTIYF,TRBJ1-3,TRBV9,NA,many
TGTGCCACCAGCAGAGATCTCGGGGTGAGCTCCTACAATGAGCAGTTCTTC,CATSRDLGVSSYNEQFF,TRBJ2-1,TRBV15,NA,many
TGTGCCAGCAGCTTAAATGGATTCGGTCAGCCCCAGCATTTT,CASSLNGFGQPQHF,TRBJ1-5,TRBV7-9,NA,many
TGCAGTGCTTTACCCACTAGCCGCGGTTCCTCAGATACGCAGTATTTT,CSALPTSRGSSDTQYF,TRBJ2-3,TRBV20-1,NA,many
TGCAGTGCTAGCAATGCGGCTAGCGGCACAGATACGCAGTATTTT,CSASNAASGTDTQYF,TRBJ2-3,TRBV20-1,NA,many
TGTGCCATCAGTGACAGCACTGAAGCTTTCTTT,CAISDSTEAFF,TRBJ1-1,TRBV10-3,NA,many